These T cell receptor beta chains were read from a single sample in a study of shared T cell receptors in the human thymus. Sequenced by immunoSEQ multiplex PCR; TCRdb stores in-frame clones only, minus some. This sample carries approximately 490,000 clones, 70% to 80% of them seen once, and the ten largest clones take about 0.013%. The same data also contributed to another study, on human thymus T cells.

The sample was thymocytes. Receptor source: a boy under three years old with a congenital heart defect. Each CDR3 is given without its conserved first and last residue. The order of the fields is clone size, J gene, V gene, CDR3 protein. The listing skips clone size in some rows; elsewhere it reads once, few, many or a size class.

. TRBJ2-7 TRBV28 ASSFPTSGRTDEQY
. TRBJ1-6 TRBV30 AWTWRQLKNSPLH
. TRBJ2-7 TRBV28 ASSRGESSYEQY
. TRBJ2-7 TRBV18 ASSLRKEGQGPEGSYEQY
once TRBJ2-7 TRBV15 ATRTRLAGGTYEQY
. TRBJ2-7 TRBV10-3 AISRGGQVEQY
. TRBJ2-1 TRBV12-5 ASGLYDSGRAGQF
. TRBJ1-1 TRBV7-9 ASSSLDWAF
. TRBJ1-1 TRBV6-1 ASSGRPGTGDTEAF
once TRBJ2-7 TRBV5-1 ASSLTPSGRAGPHEQY
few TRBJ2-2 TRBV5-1 ASSLAGGGANTGELF
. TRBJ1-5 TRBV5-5 ASSLGFTGVGNQPQH
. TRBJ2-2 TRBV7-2 ASSLKSGTDNTGELF
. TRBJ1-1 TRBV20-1 SPLSTEAF
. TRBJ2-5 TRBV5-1 ASSLVVGTASQETQY
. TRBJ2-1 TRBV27 ASSLLGQFSNEQF
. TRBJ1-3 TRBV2 ASSGHFQGLSGNTIY
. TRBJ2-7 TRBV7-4 ASRLLAGVYEQY
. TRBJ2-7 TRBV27 AGFGTSLPSYEQY
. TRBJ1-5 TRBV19 ASSPQDNQPQH
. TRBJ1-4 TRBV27 ASSWDRGSEKLF
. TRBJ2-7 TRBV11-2 ASSLDGRGRLAGFYEQY
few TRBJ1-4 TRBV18 ASSPAGPKGNEKLF
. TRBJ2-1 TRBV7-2 ASSLSGRGFYNEQF
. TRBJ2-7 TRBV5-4 ASSGKGQDLYEQY
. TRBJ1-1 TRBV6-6 ASSQGVTEAF
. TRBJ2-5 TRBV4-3 ASSHQGTGTYQETQY
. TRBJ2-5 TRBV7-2 ASSEDPQVAQY
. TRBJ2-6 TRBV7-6 ASSLRGRAGANVLT
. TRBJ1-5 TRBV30 AWTRQGEYQPQH
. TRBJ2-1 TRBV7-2 ASSLQQGALDEQF
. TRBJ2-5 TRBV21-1 ASSTPQGQWSQETQY
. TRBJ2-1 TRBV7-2 ASSLARLAGGYNEQF
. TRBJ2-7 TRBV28 ASSPRRSRDYEQY
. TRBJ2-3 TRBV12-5 ASGLEPKTGGGTDTQY